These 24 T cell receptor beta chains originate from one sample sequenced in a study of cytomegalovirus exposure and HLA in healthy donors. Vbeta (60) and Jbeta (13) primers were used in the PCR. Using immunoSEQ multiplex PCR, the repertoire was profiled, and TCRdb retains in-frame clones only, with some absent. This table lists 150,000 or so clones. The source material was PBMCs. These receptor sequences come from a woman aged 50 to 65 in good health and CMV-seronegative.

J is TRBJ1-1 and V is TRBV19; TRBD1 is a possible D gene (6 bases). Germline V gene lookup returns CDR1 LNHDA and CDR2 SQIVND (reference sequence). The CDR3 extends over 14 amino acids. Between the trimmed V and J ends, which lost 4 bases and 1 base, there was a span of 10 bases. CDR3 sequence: CASSNREGNTEAFF. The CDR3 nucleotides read TGTGCCAGTAGTAACAGGGAGGGGAACACTGAAGCTTTCTTT.

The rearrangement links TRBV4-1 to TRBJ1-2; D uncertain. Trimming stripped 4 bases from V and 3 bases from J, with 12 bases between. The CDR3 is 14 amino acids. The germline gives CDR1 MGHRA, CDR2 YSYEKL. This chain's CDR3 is CASSLNLVDYGYTF. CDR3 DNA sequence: TGCGCCAGCAGCCTTAACCTGGTAGACTATGGCTACACCTTC.

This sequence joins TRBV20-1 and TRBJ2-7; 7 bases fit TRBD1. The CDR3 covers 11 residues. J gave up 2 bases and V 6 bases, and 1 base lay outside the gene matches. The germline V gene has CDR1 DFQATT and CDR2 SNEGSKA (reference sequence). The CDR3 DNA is TGCAGTGCAGACAGGGCCTACGAGCAGTACTTC. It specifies CSADRAYEQYF.

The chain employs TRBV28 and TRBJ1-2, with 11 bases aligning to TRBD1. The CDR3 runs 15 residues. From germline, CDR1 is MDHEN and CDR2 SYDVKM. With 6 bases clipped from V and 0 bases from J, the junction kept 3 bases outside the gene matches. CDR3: CASRRTGGSNYGYTF. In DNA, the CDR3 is TGTGCCAGCAGAAGGACAGGGGGCTCTAACTATGGCTACACCTTC.

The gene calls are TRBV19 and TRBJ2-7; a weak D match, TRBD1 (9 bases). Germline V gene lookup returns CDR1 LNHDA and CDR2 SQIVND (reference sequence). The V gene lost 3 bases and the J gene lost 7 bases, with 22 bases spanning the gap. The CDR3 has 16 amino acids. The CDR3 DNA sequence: TGTGCCAGTAGTATCATTAGCGGGACAGGGACGGATGAGCAGTACTTC. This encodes CASSIISGTGTDEQYF.

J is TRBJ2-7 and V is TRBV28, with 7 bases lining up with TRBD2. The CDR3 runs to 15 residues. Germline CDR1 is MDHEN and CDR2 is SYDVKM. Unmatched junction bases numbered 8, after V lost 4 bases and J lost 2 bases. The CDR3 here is CASSSPLAATYEQYF. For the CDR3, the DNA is TGTGCCAGCAGTTCCCCTCTAGCGGCTACCTACGAGCAGTACTTC.

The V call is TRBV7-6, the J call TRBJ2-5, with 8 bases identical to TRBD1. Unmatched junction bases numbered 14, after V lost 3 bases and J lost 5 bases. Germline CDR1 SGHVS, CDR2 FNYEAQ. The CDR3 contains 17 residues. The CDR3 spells CASSFETGGRVWETQYF. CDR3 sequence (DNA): TGTGCCAGCAGCTTTGAAACAGGGGGTCGAGTCTGGGAGACCCAGTACTTC.

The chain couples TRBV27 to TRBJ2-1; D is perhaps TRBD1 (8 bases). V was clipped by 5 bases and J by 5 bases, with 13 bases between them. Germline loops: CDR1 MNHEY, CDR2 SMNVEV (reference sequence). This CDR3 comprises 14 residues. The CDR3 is CASSRTGRDNEQFF. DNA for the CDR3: TGTGCCAGCAGTAGGACAGGGAGGGACAATGAGCAGTTCTTC.

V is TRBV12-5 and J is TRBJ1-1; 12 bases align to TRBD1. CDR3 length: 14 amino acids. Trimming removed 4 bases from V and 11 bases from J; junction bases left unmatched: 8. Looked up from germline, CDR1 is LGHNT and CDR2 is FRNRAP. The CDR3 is CASGSPGTGGAAFF. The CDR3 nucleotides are TGTGCTAGTGGTTCTCCGGGGACAGGGGGCGCGGCTTTCTTT.

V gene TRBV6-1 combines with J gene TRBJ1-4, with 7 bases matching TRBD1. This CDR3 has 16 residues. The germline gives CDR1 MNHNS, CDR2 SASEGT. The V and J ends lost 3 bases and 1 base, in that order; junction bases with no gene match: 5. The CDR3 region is CASSDRGDRTNEKLFF. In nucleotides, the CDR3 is TGTGCCAGCAGTGACAGGGGGGACAGAACTAATGAAAAACTGTTTTTT.

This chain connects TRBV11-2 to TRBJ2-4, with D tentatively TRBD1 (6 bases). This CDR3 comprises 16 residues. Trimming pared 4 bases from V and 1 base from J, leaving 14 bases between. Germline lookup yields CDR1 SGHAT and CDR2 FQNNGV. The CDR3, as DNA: TGTGCCAGCAGCTCCCTGGCAGGGGTCGCCAAAAACATTCAGTACTTC. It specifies CASSSLAGVAKNIQYF.

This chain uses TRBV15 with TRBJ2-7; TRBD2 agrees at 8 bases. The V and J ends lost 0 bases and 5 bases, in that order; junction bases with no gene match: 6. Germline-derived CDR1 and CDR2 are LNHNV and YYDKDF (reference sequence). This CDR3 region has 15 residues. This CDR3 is CATSREGSGSDEQYF. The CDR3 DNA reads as TGTGCCACCAGCAGAGAGGGAAGCGGGAGTGACGAGCAGTACTTC.

Here the CDR3 reads CASRLTGGQPQHF. The CDR3 DNA reads as TGTGCCAGCAGACTGACAGGGGGTCAGCCCCAGCATTTT. This chain uses TRBV2 with TRBJ1-5; TRBD1 matches at 9 bases. CDR1 and CDR2 (germline): SNHLY, FYNNEI. The CDR3 sequence is 13 residues long. The junction had 3 bases not matched to a gene; V was cut back by 6 bases and J by 6 bases.

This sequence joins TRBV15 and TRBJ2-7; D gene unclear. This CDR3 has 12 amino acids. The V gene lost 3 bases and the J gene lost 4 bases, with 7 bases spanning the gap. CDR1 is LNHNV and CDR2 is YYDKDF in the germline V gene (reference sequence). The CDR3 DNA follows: TGTGCCACCAGCAGGGCAGGTTACGAGCAGTACTTC. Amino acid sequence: CATSRAGYEQYF.

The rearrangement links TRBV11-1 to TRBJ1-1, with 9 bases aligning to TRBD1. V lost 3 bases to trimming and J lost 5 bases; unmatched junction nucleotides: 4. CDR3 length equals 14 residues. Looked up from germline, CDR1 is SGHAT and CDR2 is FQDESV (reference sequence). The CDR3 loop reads CASSLGTGKTEAFF. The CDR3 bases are TGTGCCAGCAGCTTGGGGACAGGGAAGACTGAAGCTTTCTTT.

DNA for the CDR3: TGTGCCAGTAGTACCCCACAGGGGGCGCGGAAAACTGAAGCTTTCTTT. Translation gives CASSTPQGARKTEAFF. The chain couples TRBV19 to TRBJ1-1; 9 positions agree with TRBD1. Germline V gives CDR1 LNHDA, CDR2 SQIVND (reference sequence). The CDR3 consists of 16 residues. V was pared by 4 bases and J by 5 bases, with 11 bases of the junction left unmatched.

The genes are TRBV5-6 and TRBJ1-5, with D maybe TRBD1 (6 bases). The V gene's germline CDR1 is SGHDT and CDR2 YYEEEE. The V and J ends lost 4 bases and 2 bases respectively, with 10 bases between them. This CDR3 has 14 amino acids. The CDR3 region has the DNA TGTGCCAGCAGCGGGGGACACGGCAATCAGCCCCAGCATTTT. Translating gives CASSGGHGNQPQHF.

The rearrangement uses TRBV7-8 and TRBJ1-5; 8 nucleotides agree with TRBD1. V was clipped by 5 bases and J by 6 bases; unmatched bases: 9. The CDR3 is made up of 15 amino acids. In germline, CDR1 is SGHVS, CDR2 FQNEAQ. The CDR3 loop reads CASSKGQGMGQPQHF. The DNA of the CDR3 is TGTGCCAGCAGCAAAGGACAGGGTATGGGTCAGCCCCAGCATTTT.

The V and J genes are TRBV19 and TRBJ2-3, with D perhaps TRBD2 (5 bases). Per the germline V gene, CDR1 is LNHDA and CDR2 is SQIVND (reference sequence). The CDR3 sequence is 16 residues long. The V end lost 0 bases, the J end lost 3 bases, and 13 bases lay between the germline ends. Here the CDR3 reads CASSIDGKGVTDTQYF. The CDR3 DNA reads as TGTGCCAGTAGTATAGACGGGAAGGGAGTGACAGATACGCAGTATTTT.

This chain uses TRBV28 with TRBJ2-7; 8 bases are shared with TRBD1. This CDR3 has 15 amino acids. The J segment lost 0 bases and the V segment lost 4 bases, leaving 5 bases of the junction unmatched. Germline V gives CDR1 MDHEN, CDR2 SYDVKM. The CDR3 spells CASSSSGGSSYEQYF. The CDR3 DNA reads TGTGCCAGCAGTTCTTCAGGGGGCAGCTCCTACGAGCAGTACTTC. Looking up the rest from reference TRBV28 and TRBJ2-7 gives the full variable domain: DVKVTQSSRYLVKRTGEKVFLECVQDMDHENMFWYRQDPGLGLRLIYFSYDVKMKEKGDIPEGYSVSREKKERFSLILESASTNQTSMYLCASSSSGGSSYEQYFGPGTRLTVT.

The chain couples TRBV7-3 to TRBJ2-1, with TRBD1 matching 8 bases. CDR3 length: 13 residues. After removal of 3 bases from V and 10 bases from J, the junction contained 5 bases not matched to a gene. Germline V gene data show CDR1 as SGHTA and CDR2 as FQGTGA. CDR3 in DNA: TGTGCCAGCAGCTTCGACAGGGGATTCGAGCAGTTCTTC. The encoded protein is CASSFDRGFEQFF.

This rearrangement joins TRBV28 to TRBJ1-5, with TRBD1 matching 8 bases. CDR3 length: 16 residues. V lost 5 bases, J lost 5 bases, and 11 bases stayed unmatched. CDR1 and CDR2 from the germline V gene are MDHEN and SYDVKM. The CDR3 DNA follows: TGTGCCAGCAGTCCCCGAGACAGGGGTCCCCATCAGCCCCAGCATTTT. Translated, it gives CASSPRDRGPHQPQHF.

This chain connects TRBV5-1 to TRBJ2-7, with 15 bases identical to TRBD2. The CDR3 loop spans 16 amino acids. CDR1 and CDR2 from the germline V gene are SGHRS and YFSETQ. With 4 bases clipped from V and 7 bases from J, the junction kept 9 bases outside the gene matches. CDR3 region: CASSPRTSGRVGEQYF. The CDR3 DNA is TGCGCCAGCAGCCCCCGGACTAGCGGGAGGGTCGGGGAGCAGTACTTC.

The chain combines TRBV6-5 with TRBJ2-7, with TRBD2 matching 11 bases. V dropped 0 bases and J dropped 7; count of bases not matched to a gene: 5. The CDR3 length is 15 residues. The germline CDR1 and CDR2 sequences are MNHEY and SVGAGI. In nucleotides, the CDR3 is TGTGCCAGCAGTTACTCTAGCGGGAGGGCGAGGGAGCAGTACTTC. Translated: CASSYSSGRAREQYF.